This TCR beta chain was identified in a study of CD8+ T cells in alopecia areata. Treatment defined: oral pan-JAK inhibitor, 5-10 mg twice daily. The authors extracted RNA and reverse transcribed it into cDNA as the sequencing template. Some clones are missing from TCRdb's copy, which holds only in-frame ones; the method was immunoSEQ multiplex PCR. The sample records over 150,000 clones, approximately 56% being singletons. The receptor comes from a human donor with alopecia areata. Sample: CD4+ T cells sorted from blood, taken at week 4, from a patient treated with tofacitinib.

Here the CDR3 reads CSVGPSSQETQYF. The DNA for the CDR3 is TGCAGCGTTGGACCAAGCAGCCAAGAGACCCAGTACTTC. The chain combines TRBV29-1 with TRBJ2-5; D uncertain. There are 13 residues in the CDR3. Germline CDR1 is SQVTM and CDR2 is ANQGSEA. V shed 4 bases and J shed 1 base, with 10 bases lying between them.